Included here is one T cell receptor beta chain sequence, with context. These data are taken from a study of blood T cell repertoires in COVID-19. The repertoire was sequenced with immunoSEQ multiplex PCR; TCRdb's copy has only in-frame clones and lacks some. The table has under 350,000 clones, about 83% seen once; the top ten hold roughly a tenth. V was shortened by 9 bases and J by 0 bases, with 12 bases between the two germline ends. The germline V gene has CDR1 KGHSH and CDR2 LQKENI. CDR3 length equals 13 residues. Source material: peripheral blood. The origin of this receptor is a woman in her fifties or sixties who had recovered from COVID-19. The chain links TRBV18 to TRBJ2-7; D uncertain. CDR3 amino acids: CASQTSRSYEQYF. CDR3 nucleotides: TGTGCCAGTCAGACTTCACGCTCCTACGAGCAGTACTTC.